The 22 T cell receptor beta chains given below trace back to one sample, sequenced in a study of T-cell memory formation after mild COVID-19. A single record per CDR3 protein comes from TCRdb applying MiXCR to the 5' RACE reads. The sample holds roughly 250,000 distinct CDR3 sequences, about 17% seen once. The sequenced sample consisted of PBMCs or a T cell subset sorted from them (not recorded which). Receptors originate from a man younger than 30 who had mild COVID-19 (a few samples of this study predate the infection). Cell type and time point are not known.

The genes are TRBV15 and TRBJ2-1; D is perhaps TRBD1 or TRBD2 (5 bases each). This CDR3 spans 14 amino acids. The germline V gene encodes CDR1 LNHNV and CDR2 YYDKDF (reference sequence). V lost 1 base and J 9 bases, leaving 13 bases between the germline ends. CDR3 sequence: CATSRGDPSIEQFF. In DNA, the CDR3 is TGTGCCACCAGCAGAGGGGACCCCAGCATTGAGCAGTTCTTC. The full variable domain, rest sourced from reference TRBV15 and TRBJ2-1, is DAMVIQNPRYQVTQFGKPVTLSCSQTLNHNVMYWYQQKSSQAPKLLFHYYDKDFNNEADTPDNFQSRRPNTSFCFLDIRSPGLGDTAMYLCATSRGDPSIEQFFGPGTRLTVL.

In this sample, this clonotype turned up a few times. J is TRBJ1-2 and V is TRBV9; 11 bases are a match to TRBD1. CDR3 length: 17 residues. J lost 4 bases, V lost 0 bases, and 8 bases had no gene match. Germline CDR1 reads SGDLS; CDR2 reads YYNGEE. The CDR3 DNA follows: TGTGCCAGCAGCGTAGCCGGACAGGGGGCTGGCAGCTATGGCTACACCTTC. This translates into CASSVAGQGAGSYGYTF. Filled out from reference TRBV9 and TRBJ1-2, the complete variable domain reads DSGVTQTPKHLITATGQRVTLRCSPRSGDLSVYWYQQSLDQGLQFLIQYYNGEERAKGNILERFSAQQFPDLHSELNLSSLELGDSALYFCASSVAGQGAGSYGYTFGSGTRLTVV.

The CDR3, as DNA: TGTGCCAGCAGCTTAGCGAACAACAGGGGTGCGCAGTATTTT. Protein product: CASSLANNRGAQYF. The gene calls are TRBV7-9 and TRBJ2-3, with 7 bases identical to TRBD1. V dropped 0 bases and J dropped 10; count of bases not matched to a gene: 7. The germline V gene has CDR1 SEHNR and CDR2 FQNEAQ (reference sequence). This CDR3 spans 14 amino acids. Full variable domain (missing parts from reference TRBV7-9 and TRBJ2-3): DTGVSQNPRHKITKRGQNVTFRCDPISEHNRLYWYRQTLGQGPEFLTYFQNEAQLEKSRLLSDRFSAERPKGSFSTLEIQRTEQGDSAMYLCASSLANNRGAQYFGPGTRLTVL.

This clonotype was observed a few times. The chain joins TRBV7-8 to TRBJ1-1, with no clear D. Germline CDR1 and CDR2: SGHVS and FQNEAQ. This CDR3 spans 14 amino acids. V lost 1 base to trimming and J lost 1 base, with 7 bases between them. CDR3 protein: CASSLEVKNTEAFF. CDR3 coding DNA: TGTGCCAGCAGCTTAGAAGTTAAGAACACTGAAGCTTTCTTT.

The chain couples TRBV7-6 to TRBJ2-7, with 12 bases that match TRBD2. With 5 bases clipped from V and 2 bases from J, the junction kept 7 bases outside the gene matches. The CDR3 extends over 16 amino acids. Germline CDR1 reads SGHVS; CDR2 reads FNYEAQ. The CDR3 sequence: CASSHRLAGAPYEQYF. The CDR3 coding sequence is TGTGCCAGCAGCCACCGACTAGCGGGAGCCCCCTACGAGCAGTACTTC.

V is TRBV6-2 or TRBV6-3 and J is TRBJ1-6, with 10 bases identical to TRBD1. CDR3 length: 17 residues. Germline values: CDR1 MNHEY, CDR2 SVGEGT. Trimming took 5 bases from V and 2 from J; bases not matched to a gene: 6. This chain's CDR3 is CASSVGQGSTYNSPLHF. CDR3 nucleotide sequence: TGTGCCAGCAGTGTGGGACAGGGGAGCACCTATAATTCACCCCTCCACTTT.

V is TRBV6-1 and J is TRBJ1-5, with D maybe TRBD1 (6 bases). With 8 bases removed from V and 3 bases from J, the gap between germline ends came to 8 bases. Germline CDR1 and CDR2: MNHNS and SASEGT. This CDR3 contains 12 residues. CDR3 sequence reads: CASGQINQPQHF. CDR3 bases: TGTGCCAGCGGACAGATCAATCAGCCCCAGCATTTT.

This clonotype appeared a few times. This chain's CDR3 is CASSTRGSQPQHF. DNA for the CDR3: TGTGCCAGCAGCACCAGGGGCAGTCAGCCCCAGCATTTT. The V and J genes are TRBV5-5 and TRBJ1-5; a weak D match, TRBD1 (6 bases). Germline-derived CDR1 and CDR2 are SGHKS and YYEKEE (reference sequence). The CDR3 sequence is 13 residues long. V lost 4 bases and J lost 6, with 11 bases in between.

This clonotype was observed at least ten times. This chain joins TRBV6-1 and TRBJ2-7; the match to TRBD1 covers 7 bases. The CDR3 loop spans 13 amino acids. The V gene's germline CDR1 is MNHNS and CDR2 SASEGT. J lost 2 bases, V lost 4 bases, and 2 bases had no gene match. The CDR3 DNA reads as TGTGCCAGCAGTGTTACAGGGGCCTACGAGCAGTACGTC. As protein: CASSVTGAYEQYV.

The sample holds a few counts of this clonotype. This sequence joins TRBV18 and TRBJ1-1; no clear D gene. Germline assignment: CDR1 KGHSH and CDR2 LQKENI. This CDR3 has 14 amino acids. V lost 2 bases and J 2 bases, leaving 9 bases between the germline ends. The CDR3 here is CASSPTVSNTEAFF. DNA of the CDR3: TGTGCCAGCTCACCAACGGTCAGTAACACTGAAGCTTTCTTT.

This clonotype was detected a few times. The gene calls are TRBV5-1 and TRBJ2-2, with D tentatively TRBD1 (6 bases). CDR3 size: 14 residues. Deletions cut 3 bases from V and 4 bases from J, with 10 bases between. Germline V CDR1 and CDR2: SGHRS, YFSETQ. CDR3 in DNA: TGCGCCAGCAGCTCACAGGGTTTCACCGGGGAGCTGTTTTTT. Residues: CASSSQGFTGELFF.

This chain connects TRBV7-9 to TRBJ2-5, with D tentatively TRBD1 (5 bases). CDR1 is SEHNR and CDR2 is FQNEAQ in the germline V gene (reference sequence). This CDR3 contains 14 residues. The V end was cut by 4 bases, the J end by 1 base, with 10 bases between. CDR3 nucleotide sequence: TGTGCCAGCAGCTCCAGGGTTCTCCAAGAGACCCAGTACTTC. Amino acid sequence: CASSSRVLQETQYF.

The V gene is TRBV20-1, the J gene TRBJ1-5, with 8 bases lining up with TRBD1. The CDR3 loop spans 14 amino acids. Per the germline V gene, CDR1 is DFQATT and CDR2 is SNEGSKA (reference sequence). V lost 2 bases to trimming and J lost 6 bases; unmatched junction nucleotides: 6. CDR3 bases: TGCAGTGCTAGAACAGGGGGAGGAGGTCAGCCCCAGCATTTT. Translation gives CSARTGGGGQPQHF.

The V and J genes are TRBV21-1 and TRBJ2-7; TRBD1 is the table's D call and was not checked against the DNA. TRBV21-1 represents a pseudogene. The length of the CDR3 is 13 residues. CDR3 sequence: CASSVHRGDEQYF. CDR3 DNA sequence: TGTGCCAGCAGCGTACACAGGGGCGACGAGCAGTACTTC.

The CDR3 is CASTSTVMGQTQYF. For the CDR3, the DNA is TGTGCCAGCACTTCGACAGTTATGGGACAGACCCAGTACTTC. The chain couples TRBV25-1 to TRBJ2-5; D possibly matches TRBD1 or TRBD2 (5 bases each). Germline CDR1 is MGHDK and CDR2 is SYGVNS. The CDR3 has 14 residues. The V gene lost 7 bases and the J gene lost 6 bases, with 18 bases spanning the gap.

This clonotype was counted between two and nine times. V usage is TRBV3-2 and J usage is TRBJ2-1; TRBD1, as called in the table, went unchecked against the DNA. TRBV3-2 is noted as a pseudogene. The length of the CDR3 is 15 residues. The CDR3 nucleotides are TGTGCCAGCAGCCTTGACAGGGGGCGCTACAATGAGCAGTTCTTC. The encoded protein is CASSLDRGRYNEQFF.

This rearrangement joins TRBV15 to TRBJ2-1; possible D gene TRBD2, 6 bases. The V gene's germline CDR1 is LNHNV and CDR2 YYDKDF (reference sequence). This CDR3 comprises 14 residues. V was pared by 3 bases and J by 0 bases, with 6 bases between. The CDR3 DNA reads TGTGCCACCAGCAGGACTAGCTCCTACAATGAGCAGTTCTTC. Translation: CATSRTSSYNEQFF.

The chain is built from TRBV7-3 and TRBJ2-3; TRBD2 is a possible D gene (6 bases). V gave up 1 base and J gave up 0 bases, with 14 bases separating them. Per germline, CDR1 SGHTA and CDR2 FQGTGA. CDR3 size: 17 residues. CDR3: CASSLRPSASSTDTQYF. CDR3 sequence (DNA): TGTGCCAGCAGCTTAAGGCCTAGCGCCTCCAGCACAGATACGCAGTATTTT.

This clonotype came up a few times. The chain recombines TRBV11-2 with TRBJ1-1; D is ambiguous. Germline loops: CDR1 SGHAT, CDR2 FQNNGV. The germline V and J ends were trimmed by 3 bases and 6 bases, with 11 bases remaining between them. This CDR3 region has 13 residues. The CDR3 region is CASSFDPKPEAFF. CDR3 coding DNA: TGTGCCAGCAGCTTTGACCCCAAACCTGAAGCTTTCTTT.

The chain is built from TRBV29-1 and TRBJ2-3, with a possible D match to TRBD1 (6 bases). Germline values: CDR1 SQVTM, CDR2 ANQGSEA. Trimming pared 7 bases from V and 5 bases from J, leaving 10 bases between. The CDR3 sequence is 11 residues long. The CDR3 region has the DNA TGCAGCGGGGGGACATTAGATACGCAGTATTTT. Encoded protein: CSGGTLDTQYF.

The sample holds a few counts of this clonotype. The chain uses TRBV2 and TRBJ1-1, with D possibly being TRBD1 (6 bases). Germline values: CDR1 SNHLY, CDR2 FYNNEI. The CDR3 has 14 residues. V shed 3 bases and J shed 3 bases, with 11 bases lying between them. The CDR3 sequence is CASSDEGGYTEAFF. In nucleotides, the CDR3 is TGTGCCAGCAGTGATGAGGGGGGCTACACTGAAGCTTTCTTT.

The rearrangement links TRBV4-3 to TRBJ2-3, with D maybe TRBD1 (5 bases). V lost 5 bases, J lost 0 bases, and 12 bases lay in between. This CDR3 is 15 amino acids long. The germline V gene has CDR1 LGHNA and CDR2 YSLEER. The CDR3 coding sequence is TGCGCCAGCAGCTCCAGGGTTGGGAGCACAGATACGCAGTATTTT. Translating gives CASSSRVGSTDTQYF.